This T cell receptor beta chain was recorded in a study of cytomegalovirus exposure and HLA in healthy donors. The study, taken as a whole, reports: It was fewer than 200 TCR beta chains that were listed as cytomegalovirus-associated.

Comment on this clone: Its antigen is undetermined.

The germline V gene has CDR1 GTSNPN and CDR2 SVGIG (reference sequence). Trimming stripped 0 bases from V and 8 bases from J, with 20 bases between. The CDR3 consists of 16 residues. This table comes from immunoSEQ multiplex PCR, and its TCRdb copy is limited to in-frame clones, with some not included. The data contain hundreds of thousands of clones, roughly 89% of them singletons. V and J are TRBV30 and TRBJ2-1; maybe TRBD2 (6 bases). The specimen sequenced was PBMCs. This clonotype was obtained from a woman younger than 35 in good health and CMV-seronegative. The CDR3 bases are TGTGCCTGGAGTGTATTGGCCAGCGCCGGAGGGTATGAGCAGTTCTTC. Its translation is CAWSVLASAGGYEQFF.